This TCR beta chain is from a study of shared clonotypes between healthy human individuals. Broader study findings: It was only blood that was sampled, and tissue repertoires likely differ. Inspection by rarefaction showed sorted-subset sequencing to be incomplete despite large depth. Shared clonotypes across all four donors exceeded non-shared ones in generation probability.

With respect to this clone: Its antigen is currently unknown.

The ends were cut back, 5 bases at V and 4 bases at J, with 15 bases in the middle. Germline V gene data show CDR1 as SSHAT and CDR2 as FNYEAQ (reference sequence). The CDR3 covers 14 residues. The protocol was immunoSEQ multiplex PCR, while the TCRdb copy is restricted to in-frame clones and leaves out a portion. The sample lists 2 million to 2.5 million clones; around 90% were seen once. The material sequenced was naive CD4+ T cells from PBMCs. Sample subset: CD45RA+ positively selected. The chain couples TRBV7-7 to TRBJ2-7; D might be TRBD2 (5 bases). The source is a man between 18 and 29 years old in good health. Some clones in this sample may be carry-over from other donors' samples. The CDR3 sequence is CASSPSMEAYEQYF. As DNA, the CDR3 is TGTGCCAGCAGCCCCTCTATGGAGGCTTACGAGCAGTACTTC.